What follows describes a single T cell receptor (beta chain). This clone was seen only once. No cognate antigen has been identified for it. Base qualities are not provided; no much larger clone lies one nucleotide away. The library was generated by the immunoSEQ multiplex PCR assay. A mixture of 60 forward primers for TCR Vbeta segments and 13 reverse primers for TCR Jbeta segments was used in the multiplex PCR. The CDR3 region of rearranged TCR beta genes was amplified from genomic DNA with a multiplex PCR assay. The Illumina HiSeq System was used to sequence the amplified TCR beta libraries as 87-base-pair reads. In the original analysis: In a later analysis, roughly 80 million unique TCR beta chains were counted across the 500 to 850 repertoires, and roughly 10 million of these chains were shared by at least two donors. To remove PCR and sequencing errors, raw reads were error-corrected and collapsed into unique sequences using a nearest-neighbor algorithm that merged closely related sequences. To assign V, D and J gene segments, CDR3 sequences were aligned to IMGT reference sequences. For a sequence to be retained, at least a six-nucleotide match to both a V gene segment and a J gene segment was required. A rearrangement was called productive if the CDR3 had no stop codons and remained in frame with V and J, and every other rearrangement was called non-productive. CDR3 was defined by IMGT convention, running from the second conserved V-encoded cysteine to the conserved J-encoded phenylalanine. Sequences without an unambiguous match to a single V gene segment were excluded from the earlier analysis of about 600 of the donors. In an earlier analysis of several hundred of the donors, V segments were called functional above 56.7% productive rearrangements and were called segregating when the between-donor standard deviation exceeded 5%. A statistical classification framework was built to diagnose cytomegalovirus status from the catalog of TCR beta chain sequences. In a later analysis, V and J genes were assigned by comparing TCR nucleotide sequences against IMGT/GENE-DB human TR gene sequences. A later analysis assigned CDR3 sequences and most-parsimonious VDJ recombination scenarios with the TCRdist pipeline. A later analysis defined each TCR beta chain by its CDR3 amino acid sequence plus V-gene family, and excluded reads lacking a unique V-gene family. A later analysis removed 600 or so highly shared, low-generation-probability nucleotide sequences to deal with suspected cross-contamination and a sequencing artifact. In a later analysis, a clonal expansion index for each public chain was calculated from normalized within-repertoire ranks of inferred template counts. Generation probabilities in a later analysis came from a VDJ recombination model fitted to out-of-frame rearrangements, and those results were checked against IGoR. In a later analysis, hypergeometric tests were used to score TCR-TCR, TCR-HLA and TCR-CMV co-occurrence, with a repertoire-size bias correction applied to TCR pairs. To estimate false discovery rates, a later analysis permuted the HLA or CMV assignments 20 times. In a later analysis, co-occurring TCRs were grouped using DBSCAN, with TCRdist sequence similarity added in when clustering inside HLA-allele-positive subsets. Repertoires with fewer than 30,000 or more than 120,000 public chains, plus five repertoires with anomalous nucleotide sharing, were excluded from co-occurrence clustering. As stored in TCRdb, this immuneACCESS dataset retains in-frame rearrangements with V and J assigned. A fraction of the clones does not appear; measured against another copy, unresolved V genes explain less than half of the discrepancy, and the remainder lacks a known reason. That table furnishes V, J and clone size, whereas the DNA furnished D and trimming. In all, the sample holds some 160,000 clones, and about 72% of those were seen once. The ten biggest clones cover around 1.4% of the sample.

The record originates from a study of cytomegalovirus exposure and HLA in healthy donors (dated by TCRdb to the late 2010s). For context, the study as a whole: According to an earlier analysis of 450 to 650 of the donors, some 180 million T cells yielded approximately 120 million unique TCR beta sequences and more than 250 Gb of sequence data. Several DR-DQ haplotypes were handled as single units for association and clustering because linkage in the cohort was strong. To predict cytomegalovirus infection status, the study combined high-throughput TCR immunosequencing, statistical association of individual TCRs with disease status, and machine learning. Every repertoire in the discovery cohort had been generated on one and the same sequencing platform. Using immunosequencing, the study profiled T cell repertoires from 500 to 800 subjects and related those repertoires to cytomegalovirus serostatus. To study patterns of TCR occurrence, a later analysis re-analyzed previously published TCR beta repertoires from 700 or so donors and added high-resolution HLA genotyping. To decide whether each TCR beta V gene segment behaved as functional or pseudogenic, an earlier analysis of some 600 of the donors relied on high-throughput TCR beta sequencing. The later analysis used no new phenotypic data to find candidate immune exposures, relying instead on TCR beta sequences and their occurrence across donors. On average, roughly 200,000 unique TCR beta nucleotide sequences were sequenced per donor among about 400 genotyped donors of the cohort, with 15% to 20% of those sequences being non-productive. Of the 398 genotyped donors, 81% fell in the genetic ancestry cluster associated with self-reported Caucasian donors. The study aimed to test whether signatures of past pathogen exposure could be identified by cataloging public T cell receptors. The number of donors typed differed by locus, with about 629-640 for A, B, C, DRB1 and DQB1, over 500 for DQA1, about 610 for DPA1, and approximately 470 for DPB1. Donor age, sex, ethnicity and CMV serostatus were collected together with the repertoire data. Roughly 300 gigabases of sequencing data and approximately 84 million unique TCR sequences were included in an early release covering 550 to 800 HLA-typed donors. In addition to the first cohort of 666 subjects, a separate validation cohort of 100 to 150 different subjects was used. HLA typing included class I and class II loci at four-digit resolution. Genome-wide SNP genotypes for about 60% of the roughly 670 donors were used in a later genetic analysis, which treated that subset as a discovery cohort.

Overall study results and their limits: The only immune exposure information available for the cohort was CMV serostatus. A further reported finding was that TCR beta sequences accurately predicted the HLA-A and HLA-B alleles for most subjects in the first cohort. HLA typing was unavailable for some donors at each locus, so association tests used only the typed subset. According to the authors, the approach could potentially be generalized to other disease states and immunological phenotypes. In vitro tests confirmed that a few of the cytomegalovirus-associated TCR beta chains recognize cytomegalovirus antigens. According to a later genetic analysis, donors in an Asian-associated ancestry cluster had fewer N-insertions in productive TCRs than the approximately 610-donor mean. Some IMGT-functional V segments, including TRBV6-2 and TRBV6-3, could not be told apart with the 87-base-pair reads, so those segments were excluded. A cluster of highly shared sequence variants was judged likely to be a technical artifact of the sequencing pipeline. Cytomegalovirus status was reported to be diagnosed by the classifier with high specificity and sensitivity in both the original and validation cohorts. In a later analysis, HLA-associated TCR beta chains showed more clonal expansion and lower generation probabilities than non-associated chains that were equally common. The cohort was sequenced for TCR beta chains only, and without alpha or paired-chain data the features that could be detected were limited. In an earlier analysis of around 600 of the donors, most TCR beta V segments appeared in productive rearrangements about 87% or about 30% of the time, broadly matching IMGT annotations. Linkage disequilibrium might explain the correlated functional status among segregating V segments, but an unknown experimental factor could not be ruled out. According to a later analysis, TCR association rates differed among HLA loci, with DRB1 alleles showing the most associated TCRs and HLA-C alleles showing the fewest. In a later analysis, about 16,000 TCR beta sequences were associated with specific HLA alleles at a false discovery rate of 0.05. Presence/absence analyses assumed roughly uniform sequencing depth across donors, an assumption that may not hold. In a later analysis, several top co-occurrence clusters were reported to appear linked to parvovirus B19, influenza, CMV and Epstein-Barr virus. When HLA alleles, especially DR and DQ, strongly co-occurred, TCR associations were difficult to assign to individual alleles. A later genetic analysis associated a missense DCLRE1C variant with V-gene and J-gene trimming of TCR beta chains, and an independent cohort replicated the association. About 17 rarely observed V segments, including chromosome 9 orphons, were excluded from the earlier analysis of about 600 of the donors because counts were too low. Most TCR sequences were seen in very few donors, while some public TCRs were found in many individuals. A later analysis found that most CMV-associated TCR beta chains appeared HLA-restricted, with HLA associations seemingly driven largely by CMV exposure. A total of roughly 160 TCR beta chains were listed by the study as associated with cytomegalovirus.

The CDR3, cysteine through phenylalanine, is 12 amino acids long. CDR3 DNA is the only sequence kept; it has 36 bases, read in frame from the first base. V gives up 8 bases and J gives up 0 bases, and the segment between their germline ends measures 7 bases. The germline V gene sets CDR1 to SNHLY and CDR2 to FYNNEI. In total, approximately 690 healthy bone marrow donors made up the cohort. All cohort members were sampled while nominally healthy, although unrecorded immune exposures were likely present. The donor tested CMV seronegative and was one of the 352 seronegative cohort members. A peripheral blood sample was provided by each donor, and peripheral blood mononuclear cells were used for TCR beta sequencing. The Qiagen DNeasy Blood Extraction Kit was used to extract genomic DNA from the blood cell samples.

Sequencing used PBMCs. The clonotype originates from a male donor in good health and CMV-seronegative. The rearrangement joined TRBV2 to TRBJ1-2; the D gene is not confidently resolved. The CDR3 sequence is CASGQSNYGYTF. The sequence in DNA is TGTGCCAGCGGGCAGTCTAACTATGGCTACACCTTC.